A selection of T cell receptor beta chains follows, all from one sample in a study of cytomegalovirus exposure and HLA in healthy donors. The repertoire was sequenced with immunoSEQ multiplex PCR; TCRdb's copy has only in-frame clones and lacks some. The data hold some 150,000 clones, with around 69% observed a single time. Material: PBMCs. The receptors come from a woman aged 25 to 39 in good health and CMV-seronegative. The CDR3 runs from the conserved cysteine through the conserved F or W. Each record gives: D gene, V gene, clone size, J gene, CDR3 DNA, CDR3 protein. A D gene is named only where the DNA matches it firmly. The size of a clone is reported for some rows only, either as once, few or many, or as a class for expanded clones.

-	TRBV4-3	-	TRBJ2-3	TGCGCCAGCAGCCAAGAGTTGGGTGGGAGGACGCACACAGATACGCAGTATTTT	CASSQELGGRTHTDTQYF
-	TRBV13	once	TRBJ2-5	TGTGCCAGCAGCGGCACAGGGAAAAAGACCCAGTACTTC	CASSGTGKKTQYF
TRBD2	TRBV4-2	-	TRBJ2-5	TGTGCCAGCAGCCTGGGGACTAGCGGGGGGGAAGAGACCCAGTACTTC	CASSLGTSGGEETQYF
-	TRBV6-6	-	TRBJ1-6	TGTGCCAGCAGCCGACCTGCAGGGGAACATTCACCCCTCCACTTT	CASSRPAGEHSPLHF
TRBD1	TRBV5-1	-	TRBJ2-7	TGCGCCAGCAGCGTGGACCCAGGGGGCGTCGCCTACGAGCAGTACTTC	CASSVDPGGVAYEQYF
-	TRBV19	-	TRBJ1-5	TGTGCCACCAATGAGCAGCAGGGCCCCTCTCAGCCCCAGCATTTT	CATNEQQGPSQPQHF
TRBD2	TRBV5-8	-	TRBJ2-1	TGTGCCAGCAGCCCCCTCGCGGGAGGGCCGGCCAATGAGCAGTTCTTC	CASSPLAGGPANEQFF
-	TRBV5-4	-	TRBJ2-5	TGTGCCAGCAGCAAATATGCGGAGACCCAGTACTTC	CASSKYAETQYF
-	TRBV7-6	few	TRBJ2-2	TGTGCCAGCAGCTTGGCAGGCCACGGGGAGCTGTTTTTT	CASSLAGHGELFF
-	TRBV5-4	-	TRBJ1-2	TGTGCCAGCAGCCCGGTGGGGCGCGACTATGGCTACACCTTC	CASSPVGRDYGYTF
-	TRBV4-2	few	TRBJ1-2	TGTGCCAGCAGCCAAGACCGTAGAGGAAGCGGTTCCGGCTACACCTTC	CASSQDRRGSGSGYTF
-	TRBV28	-	TRBJ2-7	TGTGCCCTAACCCCCCCGGGGATAACCTACGAGCAGTACTTC	CALTPPGITYEQYF
TRBD2	TRBV28	once	TRBJ2-7	TGTGCCAGCAGCCCTCTCCTAGCGGGAGTCCACGAGCAGTACTTC	CASSPLLAGVHEQYF
-	TRBV6-1	-	TRBJ2-7	TGTGCCAGCAGCAGGGATCAGTACGAGCAGTACTTC	CASSRDQYEQYF
TRBD2	TRBV13	-	TRBJ2-1	TGTGCCAGCAGCAGCCCGGGACTAGCGTATTACAATGAGCAGTTCTTC	CASSSPGLAYYNEQFF
-	TRBV28	-	TRBJ2-7	TGTGCCAGCAGCCCGGGACTCCCCTACGAGCAGTACTTC	CASSPGLPYEQYF
TRBD2	TRBV19	-	TRBJ2-7	TGTGCCAGTACCCGGACTAGCGGGAGTTACGAGCAGTACTTC	CASTRTSGSYEQYF
TRBD2	TRBV4-1	-	TRBJ2-5	TGCGCCAGCAGCCAACTTGGACTAGCGGGAGTCCAAGAGACCCAGTACTTC	CASSQLGLAGVQETQYF
-	TRBV4-2	-	TRBJ1-1	TGTGCCAGCAGCCAAGTAGTCCAAGCTAACACTGAAGCTTTCTTT	CASSQVVQANTEAFF
-	TRBV15	-	TRBJ2-3	TGTGCCACCAGCAGAGATCTCCAGGGCACAGATACGCAGTATTTT	CATSRDLQGTDTQYF
TRBD2	TRBV28	-	TRBJ2-7	TGTGCCAGCACCGAGACTAGCCGATACGAGCAGTACTTC	CASTETSRYEQYF
-	TRBV4-1	few	TRBJ2-1	TGCGCCAGCAGCCGGGGGGGCCCCTACAATGAGCAGTTCTTC	CASSRGGPYNEQFF
TRBD2	TRBV27	-	TRBJ2-2	TGTGCCAGCAGTTTAGCGGGAGGGCCCGCGAACACCGGGGAGCTGTTTTTT	CASSLAGGPANTGELFF